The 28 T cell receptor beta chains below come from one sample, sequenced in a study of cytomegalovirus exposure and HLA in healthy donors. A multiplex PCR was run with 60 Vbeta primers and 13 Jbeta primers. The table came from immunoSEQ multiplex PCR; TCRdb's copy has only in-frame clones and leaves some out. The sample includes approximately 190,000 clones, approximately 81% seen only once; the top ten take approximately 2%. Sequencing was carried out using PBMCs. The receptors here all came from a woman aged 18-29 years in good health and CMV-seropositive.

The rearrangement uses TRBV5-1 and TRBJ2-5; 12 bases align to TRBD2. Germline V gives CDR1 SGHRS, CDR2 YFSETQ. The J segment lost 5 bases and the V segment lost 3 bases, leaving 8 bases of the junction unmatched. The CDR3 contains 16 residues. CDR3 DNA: TGCGCCAGCAGCTCCCGGACTAGCGGGGCGGTCGAGACCCAGTACTTC. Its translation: CASSSRTSGAVETQYF.

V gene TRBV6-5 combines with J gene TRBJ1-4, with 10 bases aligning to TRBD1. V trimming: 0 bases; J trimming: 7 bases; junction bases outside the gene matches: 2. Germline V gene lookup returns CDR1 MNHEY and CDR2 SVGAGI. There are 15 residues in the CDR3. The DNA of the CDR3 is TGTGCCAGCAGTTACTCAGGACAGGGGGTTGAAAAACTGTTTTTT. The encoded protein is CASSYSGQGVEKLFF.

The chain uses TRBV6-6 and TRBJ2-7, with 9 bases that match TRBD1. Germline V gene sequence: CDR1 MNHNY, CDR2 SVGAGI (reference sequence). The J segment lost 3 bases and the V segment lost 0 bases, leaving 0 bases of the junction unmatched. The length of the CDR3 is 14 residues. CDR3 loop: CASSYSDRGYEQYV. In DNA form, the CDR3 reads TGTGCCAGCAGTTACTCGGACAGGGGCTACGAGCAGTACGTC.

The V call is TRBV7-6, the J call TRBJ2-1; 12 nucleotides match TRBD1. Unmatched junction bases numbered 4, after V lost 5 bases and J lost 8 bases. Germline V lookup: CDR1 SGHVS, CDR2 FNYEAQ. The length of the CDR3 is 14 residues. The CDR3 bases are TGTGCCAGCAGCCCCGGGACAGGGGGCTATGAGCAGTTCTTC. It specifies CASSPGTGGYEQFF.

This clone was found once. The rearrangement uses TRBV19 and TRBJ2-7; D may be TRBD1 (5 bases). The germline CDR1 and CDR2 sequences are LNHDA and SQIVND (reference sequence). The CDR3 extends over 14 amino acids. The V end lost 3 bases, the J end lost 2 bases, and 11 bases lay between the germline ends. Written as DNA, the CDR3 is TGTGCCAGTAGTATTCCAGGGTCTCCCTACGAGCAGTACTTC. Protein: CASSIPGSPYEQYF.

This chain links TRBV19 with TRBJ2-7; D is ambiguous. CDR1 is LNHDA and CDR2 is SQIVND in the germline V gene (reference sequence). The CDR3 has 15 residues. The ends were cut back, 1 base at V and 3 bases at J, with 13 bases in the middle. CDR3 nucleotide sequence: TGTGCCAGTAGTATAGCTTCAGGAAAGATCTACGAGCAGTACTTC. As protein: CASSIASGKIYEQYF.

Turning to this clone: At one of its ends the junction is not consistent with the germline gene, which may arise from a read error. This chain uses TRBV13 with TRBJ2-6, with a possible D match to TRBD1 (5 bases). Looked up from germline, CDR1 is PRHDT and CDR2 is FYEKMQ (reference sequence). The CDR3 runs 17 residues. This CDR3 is CASSLGQGLAGANGLTF. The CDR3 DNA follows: TGTGCCAGCAGCTTAGGGCAGGGTCTGGCTGGGGCCAACGGCCTGACTTTC.

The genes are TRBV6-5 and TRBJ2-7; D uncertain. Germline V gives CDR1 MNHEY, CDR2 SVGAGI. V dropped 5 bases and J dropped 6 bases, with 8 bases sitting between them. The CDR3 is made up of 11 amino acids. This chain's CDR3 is CASSPPFEQYF. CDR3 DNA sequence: TGTGCCAGCAGTCCCCCCTTCGAGCAGTACTTC.

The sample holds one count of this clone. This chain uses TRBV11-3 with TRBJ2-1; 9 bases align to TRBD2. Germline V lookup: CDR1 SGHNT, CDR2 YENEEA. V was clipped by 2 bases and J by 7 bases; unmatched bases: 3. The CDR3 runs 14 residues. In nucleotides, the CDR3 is TGTGCCAGCAGCTTATCCAGCGGGGGGAATGAGCAGTTCTTC. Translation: CASSLSSGGNEQFF.

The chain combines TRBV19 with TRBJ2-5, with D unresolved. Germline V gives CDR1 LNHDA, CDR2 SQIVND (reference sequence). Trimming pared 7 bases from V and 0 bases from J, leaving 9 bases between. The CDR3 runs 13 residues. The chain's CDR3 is CASMPRYQETQYF. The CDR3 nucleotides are TGTGCCAGTATGCCCAGGTACCAAGAGACCCAGTACTTC.

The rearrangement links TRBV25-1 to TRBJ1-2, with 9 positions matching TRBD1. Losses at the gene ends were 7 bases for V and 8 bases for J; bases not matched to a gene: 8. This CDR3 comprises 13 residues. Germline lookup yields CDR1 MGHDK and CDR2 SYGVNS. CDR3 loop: CASKEYRGQGYTF. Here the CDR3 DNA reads TGTGCCAGCAAGGAGTACAGGGGGCAGGGCTACACCTTC.

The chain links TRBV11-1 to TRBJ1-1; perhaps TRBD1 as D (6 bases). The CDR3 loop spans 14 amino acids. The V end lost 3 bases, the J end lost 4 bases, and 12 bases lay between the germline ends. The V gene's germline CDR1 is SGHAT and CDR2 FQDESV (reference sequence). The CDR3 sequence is CASSLEGTTTEAFF. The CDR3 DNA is TGTGCCAGCAGCTTGGAAGGGACAACCACTGAAGCTTTCTTT.

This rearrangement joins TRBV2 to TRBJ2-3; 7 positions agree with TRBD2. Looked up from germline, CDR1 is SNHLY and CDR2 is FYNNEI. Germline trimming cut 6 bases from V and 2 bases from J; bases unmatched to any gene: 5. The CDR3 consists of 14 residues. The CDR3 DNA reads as TGTGCCAGCAGCAAGGGACTAAACACAGATACGCAGTATTTT. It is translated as CASSKGLNTDTQYF.

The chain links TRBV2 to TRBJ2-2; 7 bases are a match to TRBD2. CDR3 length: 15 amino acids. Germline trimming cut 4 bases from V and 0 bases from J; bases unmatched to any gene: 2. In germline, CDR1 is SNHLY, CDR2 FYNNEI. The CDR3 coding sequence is TGTGCCAGCAGTGTCAGCGGGGCGAACACCGGGGAGCTGTTTTTT. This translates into CASSVSGANTGELFF.

The CDR3 DNA reads as TGTGCCAGCAGCTTCGACAGGGCAGATACGCAGTATTTT. Residues: CASSFDRADTQYF. The rearrangement uses TRBV11-1 and TRBJ2-3, with TRBD1 identical over 7 bases. This CDR3 has 13 amino acids. Germline assignment: CDR1 SGHAT and CDR2 FQDESV (reference sequence). Trimming took 3 bases from V and 4 from J; bases not matched to a gene: 1.

The CDR3 loop reads CASRDSPTGELFF. Written as DNA, the CDR3 is TGCGCCAGCAGGGACAGCCCCACCGGGGAGCTGTTTTTT. The chain joins TRBV5-1 to TRBJ2-2; TRBD1 is a possible D gene (6 bases). The CDR3 spans 13 residues. CDR1 and CDR2 from the germline V gene are SGHRS and YFSETQ. Trimming took off 5 bases at V and 4 bases at J, with 9 bases between the two ends.

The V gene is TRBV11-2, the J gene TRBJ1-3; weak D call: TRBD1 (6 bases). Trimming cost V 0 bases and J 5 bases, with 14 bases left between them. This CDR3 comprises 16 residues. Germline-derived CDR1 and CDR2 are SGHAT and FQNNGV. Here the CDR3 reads CASSLDLQGFRNTIYF. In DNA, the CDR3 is TGTGCCAGCAGCTTAGATCTGCAGGGGTTTAGAAACACCATATATTTT.

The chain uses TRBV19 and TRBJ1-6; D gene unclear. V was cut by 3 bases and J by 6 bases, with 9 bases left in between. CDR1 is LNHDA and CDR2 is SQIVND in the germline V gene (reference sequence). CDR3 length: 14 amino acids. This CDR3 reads CASSILASNSPLHF. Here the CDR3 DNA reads TGTGCCAGTAGTATTCTGGCCTCTAATTCACCCCTCCACTTT.

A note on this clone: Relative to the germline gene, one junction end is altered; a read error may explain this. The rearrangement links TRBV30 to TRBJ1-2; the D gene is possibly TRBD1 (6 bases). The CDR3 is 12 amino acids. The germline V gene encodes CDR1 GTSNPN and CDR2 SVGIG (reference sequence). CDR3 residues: CACTQGFNIDAF. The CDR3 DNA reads TGTGCCTGTACACAGGGTTTTAATATCGACGCCTTC.

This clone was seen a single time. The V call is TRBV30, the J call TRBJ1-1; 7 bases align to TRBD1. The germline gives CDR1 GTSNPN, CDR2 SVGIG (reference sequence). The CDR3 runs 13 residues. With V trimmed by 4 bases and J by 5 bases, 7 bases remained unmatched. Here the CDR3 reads CAWTLSQGTEAFF. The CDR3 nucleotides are TGTGCCTGGACCCTCTCACAGGGGACTGAAGCTTTCTTT.

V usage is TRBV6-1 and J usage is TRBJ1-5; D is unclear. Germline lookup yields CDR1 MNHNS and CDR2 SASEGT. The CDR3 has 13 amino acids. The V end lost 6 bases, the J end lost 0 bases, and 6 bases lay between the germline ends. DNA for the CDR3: TGTGCCAGCAGCAGTAATAGCAATCAGCCCCAGCATTTT. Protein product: CASSSNSNQPQHF.

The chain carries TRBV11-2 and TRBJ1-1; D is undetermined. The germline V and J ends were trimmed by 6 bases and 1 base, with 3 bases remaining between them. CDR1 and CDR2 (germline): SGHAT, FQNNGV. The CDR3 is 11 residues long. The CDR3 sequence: CASSKNTEAFF. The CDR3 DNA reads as TGTGCCAGCAGTAAGAACACTGAAGCTTTCTTT.

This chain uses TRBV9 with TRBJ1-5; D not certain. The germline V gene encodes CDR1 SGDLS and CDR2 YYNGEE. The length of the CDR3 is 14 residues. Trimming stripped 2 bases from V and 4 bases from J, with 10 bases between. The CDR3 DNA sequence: TGTGCCAGCAGCGTTGGCGGAATGAATCAGCCCCAGCATTTT. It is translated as CASSVGGMNQPQHF.

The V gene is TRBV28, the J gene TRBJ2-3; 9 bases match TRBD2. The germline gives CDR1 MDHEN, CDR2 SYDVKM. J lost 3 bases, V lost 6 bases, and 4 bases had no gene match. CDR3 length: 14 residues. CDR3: CASRPRGGTDTQYF. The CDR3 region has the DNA TGTGCCAGCAGACCGCGGGGGGGTACAGATACGCAGTATTTT.

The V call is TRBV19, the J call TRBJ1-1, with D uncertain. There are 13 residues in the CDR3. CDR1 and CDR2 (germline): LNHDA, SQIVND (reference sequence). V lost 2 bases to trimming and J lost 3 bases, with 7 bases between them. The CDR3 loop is CASSISVYTEAFF. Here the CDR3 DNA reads TGTGCCAGTAGTATATCGGTATACACTGAAGCTTTCTTT.

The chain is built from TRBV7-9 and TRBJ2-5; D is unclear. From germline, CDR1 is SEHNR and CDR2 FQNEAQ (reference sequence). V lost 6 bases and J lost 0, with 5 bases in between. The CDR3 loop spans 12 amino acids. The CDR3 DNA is TGTGCCAGCAGGTCAAACCAAGAGACCCAGTACTTC. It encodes CASRSNQETQYF.

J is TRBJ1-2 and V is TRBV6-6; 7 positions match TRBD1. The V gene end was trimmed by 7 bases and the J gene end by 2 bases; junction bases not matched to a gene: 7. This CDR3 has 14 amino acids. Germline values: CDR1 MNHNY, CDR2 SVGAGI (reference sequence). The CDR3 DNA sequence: TGTGCCAGCACCTATGGGGGACAGAACTATGGCTACACCTTC. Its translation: CASTYGGQNYGYTF.

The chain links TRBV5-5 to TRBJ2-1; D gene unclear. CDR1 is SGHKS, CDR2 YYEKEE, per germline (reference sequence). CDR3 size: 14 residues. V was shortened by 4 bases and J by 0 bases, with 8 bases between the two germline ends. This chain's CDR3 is CASSVQISYNEQFF. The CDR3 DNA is TGTGCCAGCAGCGTACAGATCTCCTACAATGAGCAGTTCTTC.